These T cell receptor beta chains were read from a single sample in a study of tumor-infiltrating lymphocytes in primary liver carcinoma. TCRdb re-analysed the multiplex PCR reads in MiXCR, keeping a single row per CDR3 protein. The sample includes 310,000 or so distinct CDR3 sequences, less than 65% of them seen just once. The specimen was peripheral blood. These receptors were collected from a man in his forties or fifties with primary liver carcinoma and hepatitis B virus infection. The CDR3 runs from the conserved cysteine through the conserved F or W. The D gene is left open where the match is weak. A clone size is listed for some rows: how often the clone was seen (once, few, many), or a class if it is expanded.

>TRBJ2-2|NA|TRBV21-1|few
TGTGCCAGCGGCCGACGAAGGCCCCGCTGCCCCGGGGAGCTGTTTTTT
CASGRRRPRCPGELFF
>TRBJ2-1|NA|TRBV5-1|NA
TGCGCCAGCAGCTCCGTTGAGTGGGGTGAGCAGTTCTTC
CASSSVEWGEQFF
>TRBJ2-7|TRBD1|TRBV28|many
TGTGCCAGCAAATTGGGACAGATCTACGAGCAGTACTTC
CASKLGQIYEQYF
>TRBJ2-7|NA|TRBV11-2|NA
TGTGTCAGCCTCAGCGCAGGCCACGAGCAGTACTTC
CVSLSAGHEQYF
>TRBJ2-2|TRBD1|TRBV6-6|NA
TGTGCCAGCGGCGAATCCGGGACAGGGGACACCGGGGAGCTGTTTTTT
CASGESGTGDTGELFF
>TRBJ2-2|TRBD1|TRBV11-2|NA
TGTGCCAGCAGCTTATCCGGGACAGTAAACACCGGGAAGCCGTTTTTT
CASSLSGTVNTGKPFF
>TRBJ2-6|NA|TRBV4-1|NA
TGCACCAGCAGTTACAGACGGGCAGGTTCTGGGGCCAACGTCCTGACTTTC
CTSSYRRAGSGANVLTF
>TRBJ2-1|TRBD2|TRBV4-1|NA
TGCGCCAGCAGCCAAGCTCCCCTAGCGGGAGGCGATGAGCAGTTCTTC
CASSQAPLAGGDEQFF
>TRBJ2-7|NA|TRBV11-2|once
TGTGCCAGCAGCTTATCTTCGGGGCGGGACCTGTCCTACGGGCAGTACTTC
CASSLSSGRDLSYGQYF
>TRBJ2-7|TRBD1|TRBV5-5|NA
TGTGCCAGCAGCTTGTCGGGACAGGGAGGTTACGAGCAGTACTTC
CASSLSGQGGYEQYF
>TRBJ2-7|NA|TRBV6-5|NA
TGTGCAACCAGTTACCAGGAGCCTGCAGGGGATTCCTACGAGCAGTACTTC
CATSYQEPAGDSYEQYF
>TRBJ2-5|TRBD2|TRBV2|NA
TGTGCTAGCAATGGACTAGCGGGAGAGACCCAGTACTTC
CASNGLAGETQYF
>TRBJ2-5|TRBD2|TRBV11-2|NA
TGCGCCGGCAGCCCGGGACTAAACCAAGAGACCCAGTACTTC
CAGSPGLNQETQYF
>TRBJ1-2|NA|TRBV4-1|many
TGCGCCAGCAGCCAAGAAGGGGTATCTGCCAACTATGGCTACACCTTC
CASSQEGVSANYGYTF
>TRBJ2-3|TRBD2|TRBV5-5|NA
TGTGCCAGCAGCCCGTCCGTGAGTAGCGGGAGTTATACGCAGTATTTT
CASSPSVSSGSYTQYF
>TRBJ2-7|NA|TRBV28|NA
TGTGCCAGCAGTTCCTCCCCCCCGAGGTATGAGCAGTACTTC
CASSSSPPRYEQYF
>TRBJ2-7|TRBD1|TRBV11-2|NA
TGTGCCAGGAGCGTGGACAGGGGCGAGCAGTACTTC
CARSVDRGEQYF
>TRBJ2-5|NA|TRBV11-2|NA
TGTGCCAGCAGCTTAAGCTCCCCATACCTAGAGACCCAGTACTTC
CASSLSSPYLETQYF
>TRBJ2-7|TRBD2|TRBV6-5|medium-sized
TGTGCCAGCAGTCCCCGGACTAGCTCCGCCTACGAGCAGTACTTC
CASSPRTSSAYEQYF
>TRBJ2-7|TRBD2|TRBV19|NA
TGTGCCAGTAGTGCCGGGACTAGCGACTCCTACGAGCAGTACTTC
CASSAGTSDSYEQYF
>TRBJ2-7|NA|TRBV7-9|NA
TGTGCCAGCAGCTTAAGATCCATCGACGAGCAGTATTTC
CASSLRSIDEQYF
>TRBJ1-5|NA|TRBV6-1|many
TGTGCCAGCAGTGAAGCCGGGCCCCATCAGCCCCAGCATTTT
CASSEAGPHQPQHF
>TRBJ2-7|NA|TRBV12-3/TRBV12-4|NA
TGTGCCAGCAGTTACAGTGGCAACTACGAGCAGTACTTC
CASSYSGNYEQYF
>TRBJ2-1|NA|TRBV11-2|NA
TGTGTCAGTAGCATCCGGTCGAGGGCGGGGTACAATGAGCAGTTCTTC
CVSSIRSRAGYNEQFF
>TRBJ1-3|NA|TRBV11-2|NA
TGTGCCATCAGCCCACTCAATGGAGACACCATATATTTT
CAISPLNGDTIYF
>TRBJ2-7|TRBD1|TRBV5-4|NA
TGTGCCAGCAGCTCCGGACAGGGCAGGATCTACGAGCAGCACTTC
CASSSGQGRIYEQHF
>TRBJ2-2|TRBD1|TRBV11-2|NA
TGTGCTAGCAGCAAGAGGGGGCTCTTCACCGGGGAGCTGTTTTTT
CASSKRGLFTGELFF
>TRBJ1-2|TRBD1|TRBV13|NA
TGTGCCAGCAGCACAGACAGGGGAGCGAGCTATGGCTACACCTTC
CASSTDRGASYGYTF
>TRBJ1-2|NA|TRBV7-9|NA
TGTGCCAGCAGCTTACGGCAGAATTGCCATGACTACACCTTC
CASSLRQNCHDYTF
>TRBJ2-3|NA|TRBV28|many
TGTGCCAGCAGTTACCCGGGACGTCCTAGCACAGATACGCAGTATTTT
CASSYPGRPSTDTQYF
>TRBJ2-4|NA|TRBV6-5|NA
TGTGCCAGTAGTTACCACATGTCCGACATTCAGTACTTC
CASSYHMSDIQYF
>TRBJ2-7|NA|TRBV29-1|NA
TGCAGCATTGGAAGTGTCATAACCTACGAGCAGTACTTC
CSIGSVITYEQYF
>TRBJ2-1|NA|TRBV11-2|NA
TGTGCCAGCAGCTTAGAAGCAGGGAAAAAGCAATTCTTC
CASSLEAGKKQFF
>TRBJ2-2|TRBD1|TRBV11-1|NA
TGTGCCAGAAGCTTATCGCGGACAGGGGTTCTCGGGGAGCTGTTTTTT
CARSLSRTGVLGELFF
>TRBJ2-1|NA|TRBV6-5|NA
TGTGCCAGCGGTTTTATACAACCTGGTGAGCAGTTCTTC
CASGFIQPGEQFF
>TRBJ2-5|TRBD1|TRBV10-3|many
TGTGCCATCACTTCGACAGGGGGACGAGAGACCCAGTACTTC
CAITSTGGRETQYF
>TRBJ2-1|TRBD2|TRBV5-6|many
TGTGCCAGCAGCGGAAGGACTAGCGGGCTCCTCTCCTACAATGAGCAGTTCTTC
CASSGRTSGLLSYNEQFF
>TRBJ2-7|NA|TRBV5-1|once
TGCGCCAGCACCCCGGGTGGCAGGTCTGCGGGCGAGCAGTACTTC
CASTPGGRSAGEQYF
>TRBJ2-3|NA|TRBV11-3|NA
TGTATCAGCAGCTTAGGGGTGAGGGATACGCAGTATTTT
CISSLGVRDTQYF
>TRBJ2-1|TRBD2|TRBV11-2|NA
TGTGACAGCAGCTTACTAGCGGGAGGGTGGGACAATGAGCGGTTCTTC
CDSSLLAGGWDNERFF
>TRBJ2-7|NA|TRBV6-5|once
TGTGCCAGCAGTGACCTGGCCTTGGCGGAGCAGTACTTC
CASSDLALAEQYF
>TRBJ2-5|NA|TRBV12-3/TRBV12-4|many
TGTGCCAGCAGTCCCCAGGTTGCGGGACTGGCCATACATCGGTACTTC
CASSPQVAGLAIHRYF
>TRBJ1-2|TRBD1|TRBV14|NA
TGTGCCAGCAGCCAGACACAGGGGCGGTATGGCTACACCTTC
CASSQTQGRYGYTF
>TRBJ2-1|NA|TRBV10-1|NA
TGCGCCAGCAGTCAAGGTTGGTCTGAGCAGTTCTTC
CASSQGWSEQFF
>TRBJ2-7|NA|TRBV11-2|once
TGTGCCAGCAACTTAGAATTGCAGTTTAAATCGCTCGAGCAGTACTTC
CASNLELQFKSLEQYF
>TRBJ2-7|TRBD1|TRBV10-3|once
TGCGCCATCAGCATACCGGGACAGATCTACAAGCAGTACTTC
CAISIPGQIYKQYF
>TRBJ2-7|NA|TRBV11-2|once
TGTGCCAGCAGCCTACAAACCTCAGAGCAGTACTTC
CASSLQTSEQYF
>TRBJ1-1|NA|TRBV6-1|once
TGTGCCAGCAGTATGCGGGGGGGTTTGGGCACTGAAGCTTTCTTT
CASSMRGGLGTEAFF
>TRBJ1-6|NA|TRBV4-1|NA
TGCGCCAGCAGCCAAGAACACAACCGAGAAGGTTCACCCCTCCACTTT
CASSQEHNREGSPLHF
>TRBJ2-2|NA|TRBV6-1|few
TGTGCCAGCAGTGAAGAAAGGGTGATCGGGGAGCTGTTTTTT
CASSEERVIGELFF
>TRBJ2-5|NA|TRBV5-4|once
TGTGTCAGCAGCTTTGACGGAGAAGAGACCCAGTACTTC
CVSSFDGEETQYF
>TRBJ1-2|NA|TRBV6-5|many
TGTGCCAGCAGTTACTCTCTTGCGGTTCATGTCGATGGCTACACCTTC
CASSYSLAVHVDGYTF
>TRBJ2-3|NA|TRBV7-8|many
TGTGCCAGCAGCTTAGAAACCGGGGACGATACGCAGTATTTT
CASSLETGDDTQYF
>TRBJ1-2|NA|TRBV7-8|NA
TGTGCCTGCAGCTCCAGGACAGTGCTTGGAAATGGCTACACTTTC
CACSSRTVLGNGYTF